This T cell receptor beta chain was sequenced during a study of graft-versus-host responses after intestinal transplantation. Overall study context: The transplants performed in recipients were multivisceral, liver-intestinal, or isolated intestinal. All of the recipients had induction that used anti-thymocyte globulin, then tacrolimus and steroids for approximately 3 years.

Profiling relied on immunoSEQ multiplex PCR, and the TCRdb table lists in-frame clones only, not all of them. This table has about 100,000 clones, roughly 84% appearing once. The CDR3 spans 16 residues. CDR1 MNHNS and CDR2 SASEGT come from the germline V gene. As for this clone: What it binds is unknown. One junction end disagrees with the germline gene, perhaps due to a read error.

General study findings and limits: GvH clonotypes were identified within recipient marrow, with a subset emerging first in ileum or blood. Peak GvH clone levels in circulation were associated with early post-transplant HvG declines.

Sequencing was performed on unstimulated CD4+ T cells sorted from spleen or lymph node cells, taken before transplant. The chain has TRBV6-1 and TRBJ1-6; D gene unclear. This sequence originates from a human donor who was the organ donor for an intestinal transplant. CDR3 amino acids: CASREGSTRSNSPLHF. In nucleotides, the CDR3 is TGTGCCAGCAGGGAAGGATCTACCAGGTCCAATTCACCCCTCCACTTT.